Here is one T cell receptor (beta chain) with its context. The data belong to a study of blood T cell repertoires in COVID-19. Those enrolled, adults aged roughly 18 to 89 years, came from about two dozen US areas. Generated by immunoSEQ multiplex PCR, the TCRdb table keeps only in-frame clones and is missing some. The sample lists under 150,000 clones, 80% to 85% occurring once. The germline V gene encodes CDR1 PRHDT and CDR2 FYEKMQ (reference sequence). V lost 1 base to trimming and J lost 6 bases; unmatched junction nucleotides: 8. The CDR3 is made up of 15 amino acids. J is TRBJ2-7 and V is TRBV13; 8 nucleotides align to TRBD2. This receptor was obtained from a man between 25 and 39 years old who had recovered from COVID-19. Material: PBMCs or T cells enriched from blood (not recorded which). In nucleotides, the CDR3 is TGTGCCAGCAGCTTAGTAGCGGGACTACAGGTCGAGCAGTACTTC. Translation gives CASSLVAGLQVEQYF.